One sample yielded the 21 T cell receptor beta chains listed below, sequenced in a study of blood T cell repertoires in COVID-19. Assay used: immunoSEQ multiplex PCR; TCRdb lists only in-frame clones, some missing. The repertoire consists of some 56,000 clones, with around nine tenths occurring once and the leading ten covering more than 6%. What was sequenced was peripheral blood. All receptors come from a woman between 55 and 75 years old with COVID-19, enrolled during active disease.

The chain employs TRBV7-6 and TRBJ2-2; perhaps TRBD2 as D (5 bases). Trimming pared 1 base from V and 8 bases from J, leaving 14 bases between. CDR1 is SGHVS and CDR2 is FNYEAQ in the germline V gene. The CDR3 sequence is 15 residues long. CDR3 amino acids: CASSLVGGGPGELFF. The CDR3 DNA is TGTGCCAGCAGCTTAGTTGGAGGCGGACCAGGGGAGCTGTTTTTT.

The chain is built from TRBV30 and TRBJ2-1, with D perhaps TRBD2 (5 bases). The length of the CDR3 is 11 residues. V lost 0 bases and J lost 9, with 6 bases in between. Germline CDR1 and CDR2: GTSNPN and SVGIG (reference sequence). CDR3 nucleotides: TGTGCCTGGAGTGTCGGGGTTGAGCAGTTCTTC. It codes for CAWSVGVEQFF. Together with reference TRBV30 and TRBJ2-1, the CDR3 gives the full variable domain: SQTIHQWPATLVQPVGSPLSLECTVEGTSNPNLYWYRQAAGRGLQLLFYSVGIGQISSEVPQNLSASRPQDRQFILSSKKLLLSDSGFYLCAWSVGVEQFFGPGTRLTVL.

The CDR3 DNA is TGTGCCAGTAGTAATCGACTAGTCGGGGGAAGCTCCTACAATGAGCAGTTCTTC. Residues: CASSNRLVGGSSYNEQFF. The chain joins TRBV19 to TRBJ2-1; possible D gene TRBD2, 6 bases. With 4 bases removed from V and 0 bases from J, the gap between germline ends came to 19 bases. This CDR3 has 18 residues. Germline V gene data show CDR1 as LNHDA and CDR2 as SQIVND (reference sequence).

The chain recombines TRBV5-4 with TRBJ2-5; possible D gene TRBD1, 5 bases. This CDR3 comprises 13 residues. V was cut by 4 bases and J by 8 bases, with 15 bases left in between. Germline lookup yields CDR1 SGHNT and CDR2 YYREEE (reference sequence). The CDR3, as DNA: TGTGCCAGCAGCCCATCCCTTGGGGCAACCCAGTACTTC. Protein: CASSPSLGATQYF.

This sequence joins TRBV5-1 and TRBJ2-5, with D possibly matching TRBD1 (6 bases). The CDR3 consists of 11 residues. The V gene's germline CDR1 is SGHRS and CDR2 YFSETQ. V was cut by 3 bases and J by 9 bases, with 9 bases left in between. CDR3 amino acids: CASSWAGAQYF. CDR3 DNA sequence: TGCGCCAGCAGCTGGGCAGGGGCCCAGTACTTC. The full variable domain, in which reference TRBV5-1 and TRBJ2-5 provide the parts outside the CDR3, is KAGVTQTPRYLIKTRGQQVTLSCSPISGHRSVSWYQQTPGQGLQFLFEYFSETQRNKGNFPGRFSGRQFSNSRSEMNVSTLELGDSALYLCASSWAGAQYFGPGTRLLVL.

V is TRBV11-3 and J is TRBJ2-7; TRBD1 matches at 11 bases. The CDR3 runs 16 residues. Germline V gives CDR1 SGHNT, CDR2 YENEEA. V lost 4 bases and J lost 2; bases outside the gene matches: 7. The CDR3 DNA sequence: TGTGCCAGCAGCTCTGTGAGGACAGGGGGCCCCTACGAGCAGTACTTC. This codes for CASSSVRTGGPYEQYF.

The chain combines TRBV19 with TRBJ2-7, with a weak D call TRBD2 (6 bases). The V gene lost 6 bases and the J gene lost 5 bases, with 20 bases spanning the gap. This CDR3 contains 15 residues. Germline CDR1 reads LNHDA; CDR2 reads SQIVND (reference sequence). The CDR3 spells CASSLMAGGDDEQYF. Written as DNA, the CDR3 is TGTGCCAGTAGCCTGATGGCCGGAGGGGATGACGAGCAGTACTTC.

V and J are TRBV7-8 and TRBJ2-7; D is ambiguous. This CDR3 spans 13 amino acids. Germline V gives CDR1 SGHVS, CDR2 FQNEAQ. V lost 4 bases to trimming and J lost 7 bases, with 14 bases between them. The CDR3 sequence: CASSSNPGREQYF. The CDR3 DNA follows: TGTGCCAGCAGCTCAAATCCGGGTCGTGAGCAGTACTTC.

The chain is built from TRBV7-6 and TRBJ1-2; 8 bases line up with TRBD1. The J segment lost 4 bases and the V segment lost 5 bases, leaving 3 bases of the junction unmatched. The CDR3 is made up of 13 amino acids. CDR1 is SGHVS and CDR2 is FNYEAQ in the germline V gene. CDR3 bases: TGTGCCAGCAGCAGGGACAGGTTCTATGGCTACACCTTC. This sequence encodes CASSRDRFYGYTF.

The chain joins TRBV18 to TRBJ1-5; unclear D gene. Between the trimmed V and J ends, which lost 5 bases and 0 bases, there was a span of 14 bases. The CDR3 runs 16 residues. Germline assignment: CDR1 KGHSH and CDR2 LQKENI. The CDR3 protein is CASSRRGDNSNQPQHF. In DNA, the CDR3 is TGTGCCAGCTCAAGAAGAGGCGATAATAGCAATCAGCCCCAGCATTTT.

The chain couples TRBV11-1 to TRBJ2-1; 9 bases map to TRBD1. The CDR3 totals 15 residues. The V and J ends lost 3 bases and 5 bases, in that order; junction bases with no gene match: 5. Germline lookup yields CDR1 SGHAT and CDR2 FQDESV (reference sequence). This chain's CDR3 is CASSFHRDRDNEQFF. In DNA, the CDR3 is TGTGCCAGCAGCTTTCACCGGGACAGGGACAATGAGCAGTTCTTC.

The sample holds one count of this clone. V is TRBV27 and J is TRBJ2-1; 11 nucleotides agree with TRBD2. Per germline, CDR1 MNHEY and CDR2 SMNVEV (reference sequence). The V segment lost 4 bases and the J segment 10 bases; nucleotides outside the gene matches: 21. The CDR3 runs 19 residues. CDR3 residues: CASSYQGLAAFGPELEQFF. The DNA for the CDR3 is TGTGCCAGCAGTTATCAGGGACTAGCGGCCTTCGGGCCGGAGCTGGAGCAGTTCTTC.

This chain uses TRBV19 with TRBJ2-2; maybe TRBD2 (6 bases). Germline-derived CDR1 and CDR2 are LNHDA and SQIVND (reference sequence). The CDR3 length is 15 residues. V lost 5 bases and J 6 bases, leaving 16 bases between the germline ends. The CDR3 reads CASSSPRLVAGELFF. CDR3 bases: TGTGCCAGTAGTTCCCCTAGACTAGTCGCCGGGGAGCTGTTTTTT.

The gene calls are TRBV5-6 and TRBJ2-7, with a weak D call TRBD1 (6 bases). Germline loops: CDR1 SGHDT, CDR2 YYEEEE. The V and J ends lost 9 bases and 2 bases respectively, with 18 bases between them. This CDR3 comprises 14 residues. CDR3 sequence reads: CATVTCRGTYEQYF. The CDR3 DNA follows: TGTGCCACGGTGACTTGCAGGGGTACCTACGAGCAGTACTTC.

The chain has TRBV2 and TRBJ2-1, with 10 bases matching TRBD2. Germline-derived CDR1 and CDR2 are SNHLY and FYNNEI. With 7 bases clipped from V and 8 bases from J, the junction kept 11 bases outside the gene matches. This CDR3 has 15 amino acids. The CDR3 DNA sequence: TGTGCCAGCACCTCAAGGCTAGCGGGAGCTCATGAGCAGTTCTTC. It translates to CASTSRLAGAHEQFF.

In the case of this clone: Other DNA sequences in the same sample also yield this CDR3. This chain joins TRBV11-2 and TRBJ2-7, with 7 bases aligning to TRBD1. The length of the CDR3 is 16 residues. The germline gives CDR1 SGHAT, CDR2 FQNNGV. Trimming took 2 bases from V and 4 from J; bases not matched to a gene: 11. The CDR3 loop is CASSLTGAWSVYEQYF. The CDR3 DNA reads TGTGCCAGCAGCTTAACAGGGGCCTGGAGTGTTTACGAGCAGTACTTC.

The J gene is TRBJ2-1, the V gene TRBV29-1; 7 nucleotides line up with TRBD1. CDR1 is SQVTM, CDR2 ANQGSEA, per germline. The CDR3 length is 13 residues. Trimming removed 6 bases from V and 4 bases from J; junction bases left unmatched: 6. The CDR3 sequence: CSVYRGTYNEQFF. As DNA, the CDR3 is TGCAGCGTCTACAGGGGAACTTACAATGAGCAGTTCTTC.

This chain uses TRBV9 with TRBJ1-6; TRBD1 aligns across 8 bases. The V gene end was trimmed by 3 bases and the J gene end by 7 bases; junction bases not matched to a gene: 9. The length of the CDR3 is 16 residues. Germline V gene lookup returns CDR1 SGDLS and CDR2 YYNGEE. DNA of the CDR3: TGTGCCAGCAGCGCTTCCGGACAGGGACCGAATTCACCCCTCCACTTT. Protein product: CASSASGQGPNSPLHF.

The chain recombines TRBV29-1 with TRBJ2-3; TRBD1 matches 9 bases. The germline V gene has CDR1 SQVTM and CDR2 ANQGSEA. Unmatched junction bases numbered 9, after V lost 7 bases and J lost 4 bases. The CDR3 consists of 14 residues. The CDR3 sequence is CSAMTGGYADTQYF. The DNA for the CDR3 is TGCAGCGCTATGACAGGGGGGTACGCAGATACGCAGTATTTT.

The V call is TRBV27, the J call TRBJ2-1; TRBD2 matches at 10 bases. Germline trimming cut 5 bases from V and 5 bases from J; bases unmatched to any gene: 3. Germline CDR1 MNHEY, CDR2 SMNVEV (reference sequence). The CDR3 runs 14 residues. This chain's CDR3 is CASSPGLANNEQFF. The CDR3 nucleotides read TGTGCCAGCAGTCCGGGACTAGCGAACAATGAGCAGTTCTTC.

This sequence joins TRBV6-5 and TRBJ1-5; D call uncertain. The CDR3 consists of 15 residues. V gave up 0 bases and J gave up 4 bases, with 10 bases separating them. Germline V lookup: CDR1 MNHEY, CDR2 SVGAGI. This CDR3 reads CASSYSIGVNQPQHF. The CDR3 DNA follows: TGTGCCAGCAGTTACTCGATCGGGGTAAATCAGCCCCAGCATTTT.